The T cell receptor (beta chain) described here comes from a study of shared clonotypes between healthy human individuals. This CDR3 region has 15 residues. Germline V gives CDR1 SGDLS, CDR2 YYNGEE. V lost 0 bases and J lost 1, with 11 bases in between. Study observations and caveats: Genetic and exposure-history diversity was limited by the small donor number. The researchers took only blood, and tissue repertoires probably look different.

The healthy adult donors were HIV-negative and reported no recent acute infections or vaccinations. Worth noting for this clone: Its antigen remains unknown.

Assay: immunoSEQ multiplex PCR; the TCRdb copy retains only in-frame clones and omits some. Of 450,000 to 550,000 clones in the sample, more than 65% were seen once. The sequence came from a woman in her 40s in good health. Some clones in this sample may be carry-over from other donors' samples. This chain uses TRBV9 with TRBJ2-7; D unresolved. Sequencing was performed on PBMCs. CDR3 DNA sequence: TGTGCCAGCAGCGTAGGTGATACCAATTCCTACGAGCAGTACTTC. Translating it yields CASSVGDTNSYEQYF.